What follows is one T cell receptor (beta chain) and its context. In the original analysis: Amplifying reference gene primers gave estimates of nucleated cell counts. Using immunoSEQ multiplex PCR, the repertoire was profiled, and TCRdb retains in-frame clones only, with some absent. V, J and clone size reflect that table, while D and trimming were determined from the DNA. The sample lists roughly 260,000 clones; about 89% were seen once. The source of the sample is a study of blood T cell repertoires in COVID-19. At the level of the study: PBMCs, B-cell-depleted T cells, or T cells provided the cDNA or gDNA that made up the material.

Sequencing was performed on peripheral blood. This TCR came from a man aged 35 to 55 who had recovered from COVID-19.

CDR3 nucleotides: TGTGCCAGCTCGCAGCAGGCCGGAAACACCATATATTTT. As protein: CASSQQAGNTIYF. The chain employs TRBV7-9 and TRBJ1-3, with no clear D. There are 13 residues in the CDR3. The V end was cut by 8 bases, the J end by 4 bases, with 12 bases between. Germline CDR1 SEHNR, CDR2 FQNEAQ (reference sequence).